The text below deals with one T cell receptor beta chain. The data stem from a study of blood T cells in healthy people across ages. Primers used in a second PCR of roughly 7 to 11 cycles were a sample-barcoded 5' primer and a J-beta primer mix. TCRdb independently ran MiXCR on the 5' RACE reads; one entry per CDR3 protein. The repertoire consists of roughly 830,000 distinct CDR3 sequences, with approximately 67% occurring once and the leading ten covering roughly 26%. The TCR comes from a man under 40 in good health. Material: blood.

DNA for the CDR3: TGTGCCAGCAGTCCAGGGGCACTACAGGGGTGGAGCTCCTACAATGAGCAGTTCTTC. Translating it yields CASSPGALQGWSSYNEQFF. The chain has TRBV6-2 or TRBV6-3 and TRBJ2-1; 7 nucleotides agree with TRBD1. This CDR3 spans 19 amino acids. V gave up 5 bases and J gave up 0 bases; unmatched junction bases: 16. The germline gives CDR1 MNHEY, CDR2 SVGEGT.